The 23 T cell receptor beta chains in this list originate from one sample, sequenced in a study of shared clonotypes between healthy human individuals (dated by TCRdb to the early 2020s). Receptors were amplified or captured by the immunoSEQ multiplex PCR assay. Entries here come from immuneACCESS through TCRdb and include only in-frame sequences with V and J called. Some clones fail to appear in such tables; in the studies checked, an unresolved V gene covers under half of the shortfall, and the cause of the remainder is unknown. Here the sample has around 2.5 million clones; 80% to 95% occur a single time. The ten largest clones take up around 0.4% of the sample. Input material: naive CD4+ T cells from PBMCs. The cell subset or site label of this sample denotes: CD45RA+ positively selected. These receptor sequences come from a man between 18 and 29 years old in good health. Some clones in this sample may be carry-over from other donors' samples.

The chain combines TRBV9 with TRBJ2-2; 7 bases match TRBD2. CDR3 size: 16 residues. Germline lookup yields CDR1 SGDLS and CDR2 YYNGEE. The V and J ends lost 0 bases and 2 bases, in that order; junction bases with no gene match: 4. The CDR3 region has the DNA TGTGCCAGCAGCGTAGGCGGGAGTAAAAACACCGGGGAGCTGTTTTTT. Translating it yields CASSVGGSKNTGELFF.

The chain couples TRBV2 to TRBJ2-2; TRBD2 agrees at 12 bases. Trimming removed 3 bases from V and 4 bases from J; junction bases left unmatched: 3. Germline V CDR1 and CDR2: SNHLY, FYNNEI. This CDR3 spans 16 amino acids. The CDR3 bases are TGTGCCAGCAGTGACCTAGCGGGAGGGGTCACCGGGGAGCTGTTTTTT. Encoded protein: CASSDLAGGVTGELFF.

V usage is TRBV7-2 and J usage is TRBJ2-1, with D possibly TRBD2 on 6 matching bases. Between the trimmed V and J ends, which lost 1 base and 2 bases, there was a span of 9 bases. CDR3 length: 15 amino acids. Germline V gene lookup returns CDR1 SGHTA and CDR2 FQGNSA. CDR3 in amino acids: CASSLVRDAYNEQFF. The DNA of the CDR3 is TGTGCCAGCAGCTTAGTGCGGGATGCCTACAATGAGCAGTTCTTC.

The rearrangement joins TRBV5-6 to TRBJ2-3, with D tentatively TRBD2 (5 bases). Germline V CDR1 and CDR2: SGHDT, YYEEEE. This CDR3 has 14 residues. Trimming left V 3 bases short and J 7 bases short, with 15 bases between. The CDR3 nucleotides read TGTGCCAGCAGCTCTAAATCGTCGGGGTATACGCAGTATTTT. Its translation: CASSSKSSGYTQYF.

About this clone itself: In the same sample, other DNA sequences code for this CDR3. The CDR3 is CSVLSTDTQYF. The CDR3 DNA reads as TGCAGTGTTTTGAGCACAGATACGCAGTATTTT. The chain carries TRBV29-1 and TRBJ2-3; D not certain. This CDR3 has 11 residues. Germline V lookup: CDR1 SQVTM, CDR2 ANQGSEA.

J is TRBJ1-2 and V is TRBV10-3, with 7 bases aligning to TRBD1. CDR3 length: 14 residues. V gave up 10 bases and J gave up 5 bases; unmatched junction bases: 13. The germline gives CDR1 ENHRY, CDR2 SYGVKD. The CDR3 is CASNQHPGGYGYTF. The DNA of the CDR3 is TGTGCCAGCAACCAACACCCAGGGGGATATGGCTACACCTTC.

The chain couples TRBV18 to TRBJ1-5; D ambiguous. Germline V gene data show CDR1 as KGHSH and CDR2 as LQKENI. Trimming removed 5 bases from V and 0 bases from J, with 5 bases in between. The CDR3 is 13 residues long. The CDR3 is CASSVFSNQPQHF. The CDR3 nucleotides are TGTGCCAGCTCAGTTTTTAGCAATCAGCCCCAGCATTTT. Using reference TRBV18 and TRBJ1-5 for the parts outside the CDR3, the full variable domain is NAGVMQNPRHLVRRRGQEARLRCSPMKGHSHVYWYRQLPEEGLKFMVYLQKENIIDESGMPKERFSAEFPKEGPSILRIQQVVRGDSAAYFCASSVFSNQPQHFGDGTRLSIL.

V gene TRBV9 combines with J gene TRBJ2-3; possibly TRBD2 for D (6 bases). The CDR3 is made up of 15 amino acids. The V end was cut by 1 base, the J end by 6 bases, with 15 bases between. CDR1 and CDR2 from the germline V gene are SGDLS and YYNGEE. CDR3 in DNA: TGTGCCAGCAGCGTATTAGCGGTAGGAAGGGATACGCAGTATTTT. As protein: CASSVLAVGRDTQYF. The entire variable domain, with the rest obtained from reference TRBV9 and TRBJ2-3, is as follows: DSGVTQTPKHLITATGQRVTLRCSPRSGDLSVYWYQQSLDQGLQFLIQYYNGEERAKGNILERFSAQQFPDLHSELNLSSLELGDSALYFCASSVLAVGRDTQYFGPGTRLTVL.

The chain couples TRBV25-1 to TRBJ1-1; tentatively, D is TRBD1 (5 bases). Trimming stripped 3 bases from V and 3 bases from J, with 8 bases between. This CDR3 comprises 13 residues. CDR1 MGHDK and CDR2 SYGVNS come from the germline V gene. Written as DNA, the CDR3 is TGTGCCAGCAGTGAGGGACCCTACACTGAAGCTTTCTTT. This codes for CASSEGPYTEAFF.

The rearrangement joins TRBV6-1 to TRBJ2-7; possibly TRBD1 for D (5 bases). Germline V gives CDR1 MNHNS, CDR2 SASEGT. V lost 3 bases and J 0 bases, leaving 15 bases between the germline ends. The CDR3 loop spans 16 amino acids. This CDR3 is CASSEAGQGYSYEQYF. In nucleotides, the CDR3 is TGTGCCAGCAGTGAGGCCGGCCAGGGATACTCCTACGAGCAGTACTTC.

V usage is TRBV2 and J usage is TRBJ1-5, with 7 bases identical to TRBD1. Germline V gene sequence: CDR1 SNHLY, CDR2 FYNNEI. The CDR3 is made up of 15 amino acids. The V segment lost 6 bases and the J segment 5 bases; nucleotides outside the gene matches: 10. Here the CDR3 reads CASSYRGFLDQPQHF. CDR3 sequence (DNA): TGTGCCAGCAGCTACAGGGGTTTCCTTGATCAGCCCCAGCATTTT.

V is TRBV4-1 and J is TRBJ2-7; no clear D gene. V lost 0 bases and J lost 6, with 9 bases in between. Per the germline V gene, CDR1 is MGHRA and CDR2 is YSYEKL. This CDR3 has 13 residues. The CDR3 nucleotides read TGCGCCAGCAGCCAAGACCTCCCCCTCGAGCAGTACTTC. Translation: CASSQDLPLEQYF.

This rearrangement joins TRBV5-5 to TRBJ1-4; weak D call: TRBD1 (5 bases). The CDR3 length is 14 residues. The V end lost 2 bases, the J end lost 6 bases, and 11 bases lay between the germline ends. Germline loops: CDR1 SGHKS, CDR2 YYEKEE (reference sequence). CDR3 sequence: CASSFRVGDEKLFF. CDR3 sequence (DNA): TGTGCCAGCAGCTTCAGGGTGGGGGATGAAAAACTGTTTTTT.

V and J are TRBV5-5 and TRBJ1-2; D is ambiguous. Trimming stripped 4 bases from V and 0 bases from J, with 13 bases between. This CDR3 contains 15 residues. Germline loops: CDR1 SGHKS, CDR2 YYEKEE (reference sequence). The CDR3 DNA follows: TGTGCCAGCAGCCCTGACGGGAGAGCTAACTATGGCTACACCTTC. Translation gives CASSPDGRANYGYTF.

This chain links TRBV5-4 with TRBJ2-5, with 8 bases matching TRBD2. Germline V gene lookup returns CDR1 SGHNT and CDR2 YYREEE (reference sequence). J lost 5 bases, V lost 7 bases, and 16 bases had no gene match. The CDR3 is 16 amino acids. For the CDR3, the DNA is TGTGCCAGCGAAACCAAGCGGGAGAAGGGGCGGGAGACCCAGTACTTC. The encoded protein is CASETKREKGRETQYF.

The V and J genes are TRBV7-3 and TRBJ2-1, with TRBD2 matching 9 bases. The CDR3 loop spans 15 amino acids. With 5 bases clipped from V and 5 bases from J, the junction kept 7 bases outside the gene matches. In germline, CDR1 is SGHTA, CDR2 FQGTGA. This chain's CDR3 is CASSPGTSPHNEQFF. As DNA, the CDR3 is TGTGCCAGCAGCCCCGGGACTAGCCCCCACAATGAGCAGTTCTTC. Based on the CDR3 plus reference TRBV7-3 and TRBJ2-1, the full variable domain is GAGVSQTPSNKVTEKGKYVELRCDPISGHTALYWYRQSLGQGPEFLIYFQGTGAADDSGLPNDRFFAVRPEGSVSTLKIQRTERGDSAVYLCASSPGTSPHNEQFFGPGTRLTVL.

V gene TRBV2 combines with J gene TRBJ1-5, with D tentatively TRBD1 (5 bases). Trimming took 2 bases from V and 4 from J, leaving 15 bases between them. Looked up from germline, CDR1 is SNHLY and CDR2 is FYNNEI. The CDR3 is 16 amino acids. CDR3 nucleotide sequence: TGTGCCAGCAGTGAATTCTTCCAGGGCTCGAATCAGCCCCAGCATTTT. Encoded protein: CASSEFFQGSNQPQHF.

The rearrangement links TRBV14 to TRBJ2-1; D might be TRBD1 or TRBD2, each matching 5 bases. CDR1 and CDR2 from the germline V gene are SGHDN and FVKESK. Trimming shortened V by 3 bases and J by 4 bases, and 13 bases separated the two germline ends. The CDR3 extends over 15 amino acids. In DNA form, the CDR3 reads TGTGCCAGCAGCCACGGGGACGTTTGGTACAATGAGCAGTTCTTC. Protein product: CASSHGDVWYNEQFF.

The chain recombines TRBV9 with TRBJ2-1, with TRBD2 matching 8 bases. This CDR3 has 12 amino acids. The V gene end was trimmed by 3 bases and the J gene end by 13 bases; junction bases not matched to a gene: 6. Germline V gene lookup returns CDR1 SGDLS and CDR2 YYNGEE. CDR3 amino acids: CASSAEAGVQFF. CDR3 bases: TGTGCCAGCAGCGCCGAAGCGGGAGTCCAGTTCTTC.

In its sample, this clone was seen once. The sample holds other DNA sequences that translate to the same CDR3. The gene calls are TRBV29-1 and TRBJ2-5; D may correspond to TRBD1 or TRBD2 (6 bases each). V lost 6 bases to trimming and J lost 0 bases, with 11 bases between them. In germline, CDR1 is SQVTM, CDR2 ANQGSEA. The CDR3 consists of 13 residues. The CDR3 region has the DNA TGCAGCGTGGGGAGGACAGACCAAGAGACCCAGTACTTC. It translates to CSVGRTDQETQYF.

V usage is TRBV7-9 and J usage is TRBJ2-7; no reliable D call. Trimming pared 4 bases from V and 6 bases from J, leaving 10 bases between. The germline V gene has CDR1 SEHNR and CDR2 FQNEAQ (reference sequence). This CDR3 is built from 12 residues. Here the CDR3 reads CASSSWVLEQYF. In nucleotides, the CDR3 is TGTGCCAGCAGCTCTTGGGTCCTCGAGCAGTACTTC.

The V call is TRBV5-1, the J call TRBJ2-5; 9 bases match TRBD2. Germline CDR1 reads SGHRS; CDR2 reads YFSETQ. V was pared by 1 base and J by 5 bases, with 18 bases of the junction left unmatched. The CDR3 contains 19 residues. CDR3 sequence: CASSLRGASGASNVETQYF. DNA of the CDR3: TGCGCCAGCAGCTTGAGGGGGGCTAGCGGGGCCTCAAACGTGGAGACCCAGTACTTC.

The chain recombines TRBV5-1 with TRBJ1-2; no firm D call. V lost 0 bases and J 2 bases, leaving 8 bases between the germline ends. CDR3 length: 14 amino acids. From germline, CDR1 is SGHRS and CDR2 YFSETQ. CDR3 nucleotides: TGCGCCAGCAGCTTGGCGGACGGAAACTATGGCTACACCTTC. It specifies CASSLADGNYGYTF.